Below are 32 T cell receptor beta chains sequenced from a single sample in a study of identifying expanded T cells in peripheral blood. TCRdb's copy holds only in-frame clones and misses some; the assay was immunoSEQ multiplex PCR. The sample carries 80,000 to 90,000 clones, 70% to 90% recorded once. The sample was blood. These receptor sequences come from a person between 18 and 75 years old in good health.

V gene TRBV29-1 combines with J gene TRBJ2-5; tentative D call: TRBD1 (6 bases). Germline assignment: CDR1 SQVTM and CDR2 ANQGSEA. The CDR3 is made up of 12 amino acids. V was clipped by 6 bases and J by 5 bases, with 13 bases between them. DNA for the CDR3: TGCAGCGTCCTCCCCCAGGGGGAGACCCAGTACTTC. This codes for CSVLPQGETQYF.

This clone appeared a single time. The CDR3 nucleotides are TGTGCCAGCTCACCACCTAGCGGGTTGGGGATAAACGAGCAGTACTTC. It specifies CASSPPSGLGINEQYF. The chain has TRBV18 and TRBJ2-7; 7 bases match TRBD2. Per germline, CDR1 KGHSH and CDR2 LQKENI. The junction had 10 bases not matched to a gene; V was cut back by 0 bases and J by 5 bases. This CDR3 region has 16 residues.

The rearrangement joins TRBV7-9 to TRBJ2-3; no clear D gene. The CDR3 spans 12 residues. The germline V and J ends were trimmed by 5 bases and 0 bases, with 3 bases remaining between them. Germline V gives CDR1 SEHNR, CDR2 FQNEAQ (reference sequence). The CDR3 is CASSPSTDTQYF. The CDR3 coding sequence is TGTGCCAGCAGCCCTAGCACAGATACGCAGTATTTT.

The V gene is TRBV5-6, the J gene TRBJ2-7; tentatively, D is TRBD2 (6 bases). Trimming pared 3 bases from V and 2 bases from J, leaving 9 bases between. CDR1 SGHDT and CDR2 YYEEEE come from the germline V gene. This CDR3 comprises 13 residues. DNA of the CDR3: TGTGCCAGCAGCTGGGGAGGTACCTACGAGCAGTACTTC. Its translation is CASSWGGTYEQYF.

This chain links TRBV5-1 with TRBJ2-7; TRBD2 aligns across 7 bases. The CDR3 spans 14 residues. The V and J ends lost 4 bases and 1 base, in that order; junction bases with no gene match: 5. The germline V gene encodes CDR1 SGHRS and CDR2 YFSETQ. The CDR3 sequence: CASSPGGGSYEQYF. The CDR3 DNA follows: TGCGCCAGCAGCCCTGGGGGGGGGTCCTACGAGCAGTACTTC. Together with reference TRBV5-1 and TRBJ2-7, the CDR3 gives the full variable domain: KAGVTQTPRYLIKTRGQQVTLSCSPISGHRSVSWYQQTPGQGLQFLFEYFSETQRNKGNFPGRFSGRQFSNSRSEMNVSTLELGDSALYLCASSPGGGSYEQYFGPGTRLTVT.

This chain joins TRBV13 and TRBJ2-1; 13 bases line up with TRBD2. Germline CDR1 and CDR2: PRHDT and FYEKMQ (reference sequence). The CDR3 loop spans 18 amino acids. V shed 3 bases, J shed 4 bases, and the junction held 9 bases outside the gene matches. The CDR3 DNA follows: TGTGCCAGCAGCTTCGCCACTAGCGGGGGGGCCCCTTACAATGAGCAGTTCTTC. This translates into CASSFATSGGAPYNEQFF.

This sequence joins TRBV28 and TRBJ2-3; 12 nucleotides align to TRBD2. Germline CDR1 and CDR2: MDHEN and SYDVKM. With V trimmed by 6 bases and J by 1 base, 5 bases remained unmatched. This CDR3 spans 16 amino acids. The DNA of the CDR3 is TGTGCCAGCAGCTCACGACTAGCGGGAGGCACAGATACGCAGTATTTT. It yields the protein CASSSRLAGGTDTQYF. The full variable domain, in which reference TRBV28 and TRBJ2-3 provide the parts outside the CDR3, is DVKVTQSSRYLVKRTGEKVFLECVQDMDHENMFWYRQDPGLGLRLIYFSYDVKMKEKGDIPEGYSVSREKKERFSLILESASTNQTSMYLCASSSRLAGGTDTQYFGPGTRLTVL.

The chain couples TRBV10-3 to TRBJ1-6; the D is unclear. Trimming stripped 6 bases from V and 7 bases from J, with 16 bases between. The CDR3 runs to 15 residues. CDR1 ENHRY and CDR2 SYGVKD come from the germline V gene. CDR3 region: CAIRGTGIENSPLHF. For the CDR3, the DNA is TGTGCCATCAGAGGAACGGGAATCGAGAATTCACCCCTCCACTTT.

V usage is TRBV11-1 and J usage is TRBJ2-7; D could derive from TRBD1 or TRBD2 (6 bases each). Trimming took 1 base from V and 7 from J, leaving 11 bases between them. Germline V gene data show CDR1 as SGHAT and CDR2 as FQDESV (reference sequence). This CDR3 region has 13 residues. This chain's CDR3 is CASSLDQGREQYF. CDR3 DNA: TGTGCCAGCAGCTTAGACCAGGGGAGGGAGCAGTACTTC.

The chain joins TRBV19 to TRBJ2-5; maybe TRBD2 (6 bases). The CDR3 is 12 amino acids. The ends were cut back, 9 bases at V and 1 base at J, with 9 bases in the middle. From germline, CDR1 is LNHDA and CDR2 SQIVND (reference sequence). CDR3 region: CASRDSQETQYF. The CDR3 DNA is TGTGCCAGCCGGGACTCCCAAGAGACCCAGTACTTC.

This clone is a singleton in its sample. The V call is TRBV7-2, the J call TRBJ2-7, with 10 bases identical to TRBD2. Per the germline V gene, CDR1 is SGHTA and CDR2 is FQGNSA. The CDR3 sequence is 14 residues long. V lost 2 bases and J lost 3; bases outside the gene matches: 1. This chain's CDR3 is CASSLKREGYEQYF. The DNA for the CDR3 is TGTGCCAGCAGCTTAAAGCGGGAGGGCTACGAGCAGTACTTC.

The genes are TRBV7-9 and TRBJ2-4; 9 nucleotides agree with TRBD1. Germline V gives CDR1 SEHNR, CDR2 FQNEAQ (reference sequence). V lost 5 bases and J lost 2; bases outside the gene matches: 10. This CDR3 spans 17 amino acids. CDR3 loop: CASSTIQGAGSKNIQYF. Written as DNA, the CDR3 is TGTGCCAGCAGCACGATACAGGGGGCAGGGTCCAAAAACATTCAGTACTTC.

The V and J genes are TRBV30 and TRBJ1-2, with TRBD1 as a possible D gene (6 bases). The CDR3 consists of 13 residues. V lost 2 bases and J lost 4, with 11 bases in between. CDR1 GTSNPN and CDR2 SVGIG come from the germline V gene (reference sequence). The CDR3 protein is CAWSKGQFYGYTF. The CDR3 DNA reads TGTGCCTGGAGTAAAGGACAGTTCTATGGCTACACCTTC.

V usage is TRBV5-1 and J usage is TRBJ2-7; a weak D match, TRBD2 (5 bases). The germline V gene has CDR1 SGHRS and CDR2 YFSETQ. Trimming removed 0 bases at V and 3 bases at J, with 13 bases between. The CDR3 consists of 15 residues. This chain's CDR3 is CASSLGSGPFYEQYF. CDR3 nucleotides: TGCGCCAGCAGCTTGGGGAGCGGCCCTTTCTACGAGCAGTACTTC.

This chain joins TRBV29-1 and TRBJ2-1; 7 positions match TRBD2. The CDR3 contains 16 residues. V gave up 5 bases and J gave up 0 bases; unmatched junction bases: 10. Germline V gene sequence: CDR1 SQVTM, CDR2 ANQGSEA. The CDR3 sequence: CSVSTGGDRSYNEQFF. CDR3 bases: TGCAGCGTTTCTACTGGGGGGGACCGCTCCTACAATGAGCAGTTCTTC.

Note on this clone: The junction and the germline gene differ at one end; a read error may be behind it. The rearrangement links TRBV7-7 to TRBJ2-3, with D uncertain. This CDR3 comprises 14 residues. Per germline, CDR1 SSHAT and CDR2 FNYEAQ (reference sequence). CDR3 DNA: TGTGCTAGCAGCTTAGGGCAGAACACAGATACGCAGTATTTT. Translated: CASSLGQNTDTQYF.

This clone was recorded only once. The chain recombines TRBV5-1 with TRBJ2-3; the D is unclear. V shed 3 bases and J shed 0 bases, with 5 bases lying between them. CDR1 and CDR2 (germline): SGHRS, YFSETQ. This CDR3 has 13 amino acids. The CDR3 region is CASSYPSTDTQYF. The DNA of the CDR3 is TGCGCCAGCAGCTATCCGAGCACAGATACGCAGTATTTT.

V usage is TRBV10-3 and J usage is TRBJ2-7; 11 bases are a match to TRBD2. Germline V gene data show CDR1 as ENHRY and CDR2 as SYGVKD. The CDR3 contains 14 residues. The V segment lost 7 bases and the J segment 3 bases; nucleotides outside the gene matches: 5. The CDR3 DNA sequence: TGTGCCATCAAGGGACTAGCGGAGAACTACGAGCAGTACTTC. Protein sequence: CAIKGLAENYEQYF.

This clone is a singleton in its sample. V and J are TRBV29-1 and TRBJ2-7, with 12 bases identical to TRBD2. V shed 6 bases, J shed 2 bases, and the junction held 2 bases outside the gene matches. The CDR3 sequence is 13 residues long. Germline V gene sequence: CDR1 SQVTM, CDR2 ANQGSEA. CDR3 loop: CSVRTSGAYEQYF. The DNA for the CDR3 is TGCAGCGTCCGGACTAGCGGGGCCTACGAGCAGTACTTC.

The chain employs TRBV30 and TRBJ1-2; the match to TRBD1 covers 9 bases. The CDR3 sequence is 14 residues long. Germline V lookup: CDR1 GTSNPN, CDR2 SVGIG (reference sequence). The J segment lost 4 bases and the V segment lost 5 bases, leaving 8 bases of the junction unmatched. In nucleotides, the CDR3 is TGTGCCTGGCGCGGGACAGGGCCTACCTATGGCTACACCTTC. Translating it yields CAWRGTGPTYGYTF.

The chain links TRBV9 to TRBJ1-2, with D unresolved. Per the germline V gene, CDR1 is SGDLS and CDR2 is YYNGEE. The CDR3 loop spans 14 amino acids. The V end lost 0 bases, the J end lost 4 bases, and 10 bases lay between the germline ends. CDR3 DNA: TGTGCCAGCAGCGTAGACCCTTCTAGCTATGGCTACACCTTC. Its translation: CASSVDPSSYGYTF.

This chain connects TRBV9 to TRBJ1-2, with D possibly being TRBD1 (5 bases). CDR1 and CDR2 (germline): SGDLS, YYNGEE. V gave up 2 bases and J gave up 8 bases, with 16 bases separating them. This CDR3 contains 14 residues. CDR3: CASSVGTALTGYTF. The CDR3 DNA reads as TGTGCCAGCAGCGTCGGGACGGCCCTTACGGGCTACACCTTC.

Only one count was recorded for this clone. The gene calls are TRBV4-3 and TRBJ2-7, with D perhaps matching TRBD1 (6 bases). The CDR3 is made up of 16 amino acids. Deletions cut 0 bases from V and 3 bases from J, with 15 bases between. Germline CDR1 and CDR2: LGHNA and YSLEER. In DNA form, the CDR3 reads TGCGCCAGCAGCCAAGACCTCCTCGACAGGTTCTACGAGCAGTACTTC. Its translation: CASSQDLLDRFYEQYF.

This sequence joins TRBV19 and TRBJ1-2; 8 nucleotides agree with TRBD1. CDR1 and CDR2 (germline): LNHDA, SQIVND (reference sequence). After removal of 7 bases from V and 7 bases from J, the junction contained 5 bases not matched to a gene. This CDR3 region has 12 residues. CDR3 DNA: TGTGCCAGTAAGGACAGGGTGTCTGGCTACACCTTC. It translates to CASKDRVSGYTF.

The chain links TRBV29-1 to TRBJ2-2; no reliable D call. This CDR3 comprises 14 residues. Germline CDR1 and CDR2: SQVTM and ANQGSEA. Trimming stripped 4 bases from V and 4 bases from J, with 13 bases between. CDR3 bases: TGCAGCGTTGTTAGGAGCTGGGGCACCGGGGAGCTGTTTTTT. Amino acid sequence: CSVVRSWGTGELFF.

CDR3 loop: CASSYSSPGQETQYF. CDR3 DNA sequence: TGTGCCAGCAGCTATAGTAGCCCCGGGCAAGAGACCCAGTACTTC. This chain connects TRBV11-2 to TRBJ2-5; D is uncertain. Germline CDR1 and CDR2: SGHAT and FQNNGV. This CDR3 is built from 15 residues. Trimming took off 4 bases at V and 2 bases at J, with 14 bases between the two ends.

V gene TRBV29-1 combines with J gene TRBJ1-2, with D perhaps matching TRBD1 (5 bases). Trimming took 7 bases from V and 5 from J, leaving 20 bases between them. The CDR3 is 14 residues long. Germline V lookup: CDR1 SQVTM, CDR2 ANQGSEA. This CDR3 reads CSAGNRGEGYGYTF. CDR3 DNA: TGCAGCGCAGGGAACCGGGGGGAAGGGTATGGCTACACCTTC.

This clone showed up just a few times. This chain uses TRBV5-1 with TRBJ2-1; D might be TRBD2 (6 bases). The CDR3 length is 14 residues. The V end lost 4 bases, the J end lost 7 bases, and 15 bases lay between the germline ends. Germline V lookup: CDR1 SGHRS, CDR2 YFSETQ. CDR3 region: CASSQGTGGNEQFF. CDR3 bases: TGCGCCAGCAGCCAAGGGACTGGGGGGAATGAGCAGTTCTTC.

The V gene is TRBV4-1, the J gene TRBJ2-1; D unclear. Germline assignment: CDR1 MGHRA and CDR2 YSYEKL. V lost 2 bases, J lost 8 bases, and 7 bases lay in between. The CDR3 sequence is 12 residues long. The CDR3 sequence is CASSQWPHEQFF. The CDR3 region has the DNA TGCGCCAGCAGCCAATGGCCCCATGAGCAGTTCTTC.

This chain uses TRBV7-2 with TRBJ2-5; D unresolved. TRBJ2-7 matches the DNA end more closely, so the J call is doubtful. This CDR3 is built from 18 residues. CDR1 SGHTA and CDR2 FQGNSA come from the germline V gene. The DNA for the CDR3 is TGTGCCAGCAGCTTAGGAGCACGGTCTCCCCTGTGGAAATACGAGCAGTACTTC. Protein product: CASSLGARSPLWKYEQYF.

This chain connects TRBV5-6 to TRBJ2-1; 7 bases line up with TRBD1. CDR3 size: 15 residues. Germline-derived CDR1 and CDR2 are SGHDT and YYEEEE. Trimming took 4 bases from V and 7 from J; bases not matched to a gene: 11. CDR3 protein: CASSPRGSEWNEQFF. DNA of the CDR3: TGTGCCAGCAGCCCCAGGGGGTCTGAGTGGAATGAGCAGTTCTTC.

The V and J genes are TRBV6-1 and TRBJ1-5; TRBD1 matches at 8 bases. The CDR3 contains 13 residues. The germline CDR1 and CDR2 sequences are MNHNS and SASEGT. Germline trimming cut 4 bases from V and 7 bases from J; bases unmatched to any gene: 3. The CDR3, as DNA: TGTGCCAGCAGTGCGACAGGGGACCAGCCCCAGCATTTT. Protein: CASSATGDQPQHF.